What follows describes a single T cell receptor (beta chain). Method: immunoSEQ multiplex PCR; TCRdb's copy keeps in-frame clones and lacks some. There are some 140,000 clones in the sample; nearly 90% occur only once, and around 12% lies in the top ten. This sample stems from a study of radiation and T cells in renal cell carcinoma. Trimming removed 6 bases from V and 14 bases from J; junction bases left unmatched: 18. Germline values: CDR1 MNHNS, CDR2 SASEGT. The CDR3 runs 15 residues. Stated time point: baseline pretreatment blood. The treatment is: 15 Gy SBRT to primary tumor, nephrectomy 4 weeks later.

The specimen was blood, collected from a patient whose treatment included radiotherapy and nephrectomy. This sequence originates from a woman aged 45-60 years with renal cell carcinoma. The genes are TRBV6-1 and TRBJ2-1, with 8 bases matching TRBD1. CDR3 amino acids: CASSPDRVSVGEEFF. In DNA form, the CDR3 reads TGTGCCAGCAGCCCGGACAGGGTTTCAGTAGGGGAGGAGTTCTTC.